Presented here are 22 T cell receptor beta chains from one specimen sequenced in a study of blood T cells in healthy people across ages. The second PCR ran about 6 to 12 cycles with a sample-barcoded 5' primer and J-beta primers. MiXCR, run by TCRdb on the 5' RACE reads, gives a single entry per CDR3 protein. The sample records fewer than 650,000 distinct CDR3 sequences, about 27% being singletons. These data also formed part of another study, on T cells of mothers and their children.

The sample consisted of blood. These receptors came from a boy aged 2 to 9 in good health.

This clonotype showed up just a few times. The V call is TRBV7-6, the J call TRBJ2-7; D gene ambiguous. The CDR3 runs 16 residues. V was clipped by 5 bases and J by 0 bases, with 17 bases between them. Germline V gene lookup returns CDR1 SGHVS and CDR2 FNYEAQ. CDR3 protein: CASSPAQHSSSYEQYF. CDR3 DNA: TGTGCCAGCAGCCCAGCCCAGCACAGTAGCTCCTACGAGCAGTACTTC.

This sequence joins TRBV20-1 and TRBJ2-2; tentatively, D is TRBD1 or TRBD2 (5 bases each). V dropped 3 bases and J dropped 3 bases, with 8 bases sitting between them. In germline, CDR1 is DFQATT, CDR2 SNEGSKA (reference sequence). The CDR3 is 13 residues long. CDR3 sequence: CSASGAYTGELFF. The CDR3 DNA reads TGCAGTGCTAGCGGGGCATACACCGGGGAGCTGTTTTTT.

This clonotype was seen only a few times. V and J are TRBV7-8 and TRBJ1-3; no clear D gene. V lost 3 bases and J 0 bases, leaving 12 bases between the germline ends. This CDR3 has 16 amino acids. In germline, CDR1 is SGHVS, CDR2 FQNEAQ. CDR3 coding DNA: TGTGCCAGCAGCTTGATGACGGCGAGCTCTGGAAACACCATATATTTT. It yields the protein CASSLMTASSGNTIYF.

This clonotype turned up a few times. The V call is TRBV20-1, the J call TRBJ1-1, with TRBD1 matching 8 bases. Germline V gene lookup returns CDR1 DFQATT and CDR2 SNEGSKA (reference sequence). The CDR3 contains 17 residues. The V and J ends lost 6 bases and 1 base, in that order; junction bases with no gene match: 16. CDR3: CSAQGGGRGRENTEAFF. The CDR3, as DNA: TGCAGTGCCCAGGGGGGTGGCAGGGGGCGTGAGAACACTGAAGCTTTCTTT.

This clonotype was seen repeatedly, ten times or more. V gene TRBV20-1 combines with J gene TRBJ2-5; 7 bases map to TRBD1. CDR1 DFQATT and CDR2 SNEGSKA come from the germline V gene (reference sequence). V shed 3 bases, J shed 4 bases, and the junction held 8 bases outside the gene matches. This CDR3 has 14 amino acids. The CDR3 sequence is CSASPQGRRETQYF. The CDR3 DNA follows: TGCAGTGCTAGCCCACAGGGGCGGCGAGAGACCCAGTACTTC.

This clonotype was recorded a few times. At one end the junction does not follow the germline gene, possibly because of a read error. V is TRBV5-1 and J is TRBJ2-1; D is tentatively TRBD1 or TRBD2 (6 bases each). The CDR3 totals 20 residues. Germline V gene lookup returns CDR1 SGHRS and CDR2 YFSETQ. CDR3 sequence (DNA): TGTGCCAGCAGCTTGCTCACCTCTACGTGGCTCGGACTGGGGGGCGATGAGCAGTTCTTC. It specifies CASSLLTSTWLGLGGDEQFF.

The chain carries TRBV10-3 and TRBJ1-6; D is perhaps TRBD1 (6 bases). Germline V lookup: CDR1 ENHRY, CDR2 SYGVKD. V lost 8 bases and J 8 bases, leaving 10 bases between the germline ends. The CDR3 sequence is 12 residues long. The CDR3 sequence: CAIGGLDSPLHF. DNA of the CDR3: TGTGCCATCGGGGGCTTAGATTCACCCCTCCACTTT.

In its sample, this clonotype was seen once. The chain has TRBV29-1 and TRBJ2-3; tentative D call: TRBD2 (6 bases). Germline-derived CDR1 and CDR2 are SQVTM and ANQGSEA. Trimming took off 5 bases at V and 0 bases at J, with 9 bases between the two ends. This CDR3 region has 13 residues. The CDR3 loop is CSVTSGSTDTQYF. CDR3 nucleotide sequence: TGCAGCGTTACCAGCGGGAGCACAGATACGCAGTATTTT.

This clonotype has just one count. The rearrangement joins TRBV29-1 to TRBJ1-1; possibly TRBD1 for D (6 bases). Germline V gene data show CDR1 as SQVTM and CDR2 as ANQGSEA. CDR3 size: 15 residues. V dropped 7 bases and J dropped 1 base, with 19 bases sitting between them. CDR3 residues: CSAGYPGHSNTEAFF. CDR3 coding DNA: TGCAGCGCTGGGTACCCGGGACACTCGAACACTGAAGCTTTCTTT. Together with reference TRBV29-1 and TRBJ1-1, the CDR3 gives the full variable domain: SAVISQKPSRDICQRGTSLTIQCQVDSQVTMMFWYRQQPGQSLTLIATANQGSEATYESGFVIDKFPISRPNLTFSTLTVSNMSPEDSSIYLCSAGYPGHSNTEAFFGQGTRLTVV.

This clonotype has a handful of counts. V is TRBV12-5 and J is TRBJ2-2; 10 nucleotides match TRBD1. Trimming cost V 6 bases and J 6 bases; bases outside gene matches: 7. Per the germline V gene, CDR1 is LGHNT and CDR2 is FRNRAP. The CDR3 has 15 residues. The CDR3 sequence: CASGHGTGEAGELFF. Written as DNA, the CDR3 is TGTGCTAGTGGGCACGGGACAGGGGAAGCCGGGGAGCTGTTTTTT. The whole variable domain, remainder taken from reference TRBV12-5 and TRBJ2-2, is DARVTQTPRHKVTEMGQEVTMRCQPILGHNTVFWYRQTMMQGLELLAYFRNRAPLDDSGMPKDRFSAEMPDATLATLKIQPSEPRDSAVYFCASGHGTGEAGELFFGEGSRLTVL.

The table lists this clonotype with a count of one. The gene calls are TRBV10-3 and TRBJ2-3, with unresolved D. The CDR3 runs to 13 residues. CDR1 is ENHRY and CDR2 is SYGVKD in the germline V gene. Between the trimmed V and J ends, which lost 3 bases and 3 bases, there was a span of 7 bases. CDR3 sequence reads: CAISDRGTDTQYF. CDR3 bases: TGTGCCATCAGTGATCGTGGGACAGATACGCAGTATTTT.

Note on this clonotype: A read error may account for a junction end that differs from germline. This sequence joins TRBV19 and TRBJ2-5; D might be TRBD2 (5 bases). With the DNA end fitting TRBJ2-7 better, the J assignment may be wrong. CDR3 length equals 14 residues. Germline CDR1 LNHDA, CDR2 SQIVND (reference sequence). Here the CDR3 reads CAGSPRELGYEQYF. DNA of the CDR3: TGTGCCGGTAGTCCCCGGGAACTAGGCTACGAGCAGTACTTC.

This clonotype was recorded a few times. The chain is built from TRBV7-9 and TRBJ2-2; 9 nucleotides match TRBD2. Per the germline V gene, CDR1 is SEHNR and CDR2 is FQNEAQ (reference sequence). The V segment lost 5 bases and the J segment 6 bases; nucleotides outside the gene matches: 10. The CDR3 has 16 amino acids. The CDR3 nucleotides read TGTGCCAGCAGCCCAGGAGCGGGAGGTCCGCCCGGGGAGCTGTTTTTT. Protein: CASSPGAGGPPGELFF.

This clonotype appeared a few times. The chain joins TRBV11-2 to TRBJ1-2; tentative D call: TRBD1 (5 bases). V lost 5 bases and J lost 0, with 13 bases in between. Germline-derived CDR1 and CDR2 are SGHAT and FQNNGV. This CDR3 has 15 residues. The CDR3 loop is CASSAIDRANYGYTF. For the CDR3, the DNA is TGTGCCAGCAGCGCGATCGACAGAGCTAACTATGGCTACACCTTC.

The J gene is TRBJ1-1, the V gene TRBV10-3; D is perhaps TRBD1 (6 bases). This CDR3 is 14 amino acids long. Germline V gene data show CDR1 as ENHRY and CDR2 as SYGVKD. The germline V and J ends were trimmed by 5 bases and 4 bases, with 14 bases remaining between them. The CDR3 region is CAISMARGATEAFF. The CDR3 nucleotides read TGTGCCATCAGTATGGCGAGGGGGGCCACTGAAGCTTTCTTT.

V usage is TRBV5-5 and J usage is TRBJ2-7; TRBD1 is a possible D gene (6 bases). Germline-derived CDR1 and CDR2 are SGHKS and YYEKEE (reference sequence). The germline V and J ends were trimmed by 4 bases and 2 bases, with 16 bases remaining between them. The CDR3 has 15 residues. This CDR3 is CASSRAGTNTYEQYF. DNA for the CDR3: TGTGCCAGCAGCCGGGCCGGGACAAACACCTACGAGCAGTACTTC.

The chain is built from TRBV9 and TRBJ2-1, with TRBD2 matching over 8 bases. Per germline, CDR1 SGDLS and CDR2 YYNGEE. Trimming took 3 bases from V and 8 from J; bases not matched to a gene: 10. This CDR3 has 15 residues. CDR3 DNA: TGTGCCAGCAGCGATCGCGGGGGGCGATTGGATGAGCAGTTCTTC. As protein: CASSDRGGRLDEQFF.

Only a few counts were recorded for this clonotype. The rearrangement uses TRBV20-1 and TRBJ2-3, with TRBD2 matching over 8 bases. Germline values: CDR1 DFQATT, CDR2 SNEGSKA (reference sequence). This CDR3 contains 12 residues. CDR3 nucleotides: TGCAGGGGGATAGCGGGGACAGATACGCAGTATTTT. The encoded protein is CRGIAGTDTQYF.

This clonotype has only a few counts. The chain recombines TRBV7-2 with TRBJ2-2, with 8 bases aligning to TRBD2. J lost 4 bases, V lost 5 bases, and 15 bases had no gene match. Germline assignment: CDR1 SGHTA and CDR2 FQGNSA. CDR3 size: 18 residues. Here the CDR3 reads CASSLDASAGGLTGELFF. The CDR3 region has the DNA TGTGCCAGCAGCCTCGACGCAAGCGCGGGAGGACTCACCGGGGAGCTGTTTTTT.

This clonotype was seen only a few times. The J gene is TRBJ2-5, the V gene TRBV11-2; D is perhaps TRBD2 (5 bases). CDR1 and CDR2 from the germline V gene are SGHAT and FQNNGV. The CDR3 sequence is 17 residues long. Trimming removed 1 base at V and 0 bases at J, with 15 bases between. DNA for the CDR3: TGTGCCAGCAGCTTAGTCGTCCGGCGGAGGTACCAAGAGACCCAGTACTTC. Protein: CASSLVVRRRYQETQYF.

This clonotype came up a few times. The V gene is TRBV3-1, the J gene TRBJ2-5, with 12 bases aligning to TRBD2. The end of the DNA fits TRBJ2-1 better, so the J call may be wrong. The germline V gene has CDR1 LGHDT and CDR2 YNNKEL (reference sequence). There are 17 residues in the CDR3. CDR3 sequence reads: CASSQDPSGGVYNEQFF. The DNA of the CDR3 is TGTGCCAGCAGCCAAGATCCTAGCGGGGGGGTCTACAATGAGCAGTTCTTC.

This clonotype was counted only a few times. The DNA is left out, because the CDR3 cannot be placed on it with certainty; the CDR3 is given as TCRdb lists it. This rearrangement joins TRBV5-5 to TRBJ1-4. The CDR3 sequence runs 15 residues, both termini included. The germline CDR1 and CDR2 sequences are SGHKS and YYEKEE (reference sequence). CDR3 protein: CASSSTLGSSEKLFF.